The TCR beta chain described here comes from a study of siplizumab effects on memory and regulatory T cells. The study, taken as a whole, reports: Controls showed an average of roughly 25% Treg-derived mappable alloreactive CD4+ clones, while siplizumab showed around 70%. Proof of suppressive function in proliferating Tregs from siplizumab cultures was not established. Assignment to unstimulated subsets succeeded for only a minor fraction of the alloreactive clones. Most proliferating CD4+ or CD8+ clones, roughly 75-97%, had no naive or memory assignment.

Worth noting for this clone: Its cognate antigen is unknown.

The CDR3 has 15 amino acids. Germline CDR1 MNHEY, CDR2 SVGAGI. The V segment lost 4 bases and the J segment 2 bases; nucleotides outside the gene matches: 6. Assay: immunoSEQ multiplex PCR; the TCRdb copy retains only in-frame clones and omits some. There are some 110,000 clones in the sample; roughly 94% occur only once, and roughly 1.8% lies in the top ten. V and J are TRBV6-5 and TRBJ2-3; 7 bases agree with TRBD2. The receptor was isolated from a human donor in good health. The sequenced material came from non-Treg CD4+ T cells sorted from blood. This CDR3 is CASSWLSGDTDTQYF. The CDR3 nucleotides are TGTGCCAGCAGTTGGCTAAGCGGGGACACAGATACGCAGTATTTT.